This T cell receptor beta chain was found in a study of blood T cell repertoires in COVID-19. Germline V lookup: CDR1 SGHNT, CDR2 YYREEE (reference sequence). This CDR3 has 13 residues. V dropped 3 bases and J dropped 12 bases, with 16 bases sitting between them. Assay: immunoSEQ multiplex PCR; the TCRdb copy retains only in-frame clones and omits some. Of 450,000 to 500,000 clones listed, around 90% are singletons. The participants were between about 18 and 90 years old and came from 24 US areas. Researchers sorted participants into cohorts using their self-reported clinical history. Symptom resolution, clearance, or two negative PCRs marked donors in Cohort 3 as recovered.

Sequenced sample: PBMCs or T cells enriched from blood (not recorded which). The chain couples TRBV5-4 to TRBJ2-1; D is possibly TRBD2 (5 bases). The TCR was taken from a woman aged 18-29 years who had recovered from COVID-19. CDR3 nucleotides: TGTGCCAGCAGCTATGAAAGAGGAGGAGGGCAGTTCTTC. Protein: CASSYERGGGQFF.